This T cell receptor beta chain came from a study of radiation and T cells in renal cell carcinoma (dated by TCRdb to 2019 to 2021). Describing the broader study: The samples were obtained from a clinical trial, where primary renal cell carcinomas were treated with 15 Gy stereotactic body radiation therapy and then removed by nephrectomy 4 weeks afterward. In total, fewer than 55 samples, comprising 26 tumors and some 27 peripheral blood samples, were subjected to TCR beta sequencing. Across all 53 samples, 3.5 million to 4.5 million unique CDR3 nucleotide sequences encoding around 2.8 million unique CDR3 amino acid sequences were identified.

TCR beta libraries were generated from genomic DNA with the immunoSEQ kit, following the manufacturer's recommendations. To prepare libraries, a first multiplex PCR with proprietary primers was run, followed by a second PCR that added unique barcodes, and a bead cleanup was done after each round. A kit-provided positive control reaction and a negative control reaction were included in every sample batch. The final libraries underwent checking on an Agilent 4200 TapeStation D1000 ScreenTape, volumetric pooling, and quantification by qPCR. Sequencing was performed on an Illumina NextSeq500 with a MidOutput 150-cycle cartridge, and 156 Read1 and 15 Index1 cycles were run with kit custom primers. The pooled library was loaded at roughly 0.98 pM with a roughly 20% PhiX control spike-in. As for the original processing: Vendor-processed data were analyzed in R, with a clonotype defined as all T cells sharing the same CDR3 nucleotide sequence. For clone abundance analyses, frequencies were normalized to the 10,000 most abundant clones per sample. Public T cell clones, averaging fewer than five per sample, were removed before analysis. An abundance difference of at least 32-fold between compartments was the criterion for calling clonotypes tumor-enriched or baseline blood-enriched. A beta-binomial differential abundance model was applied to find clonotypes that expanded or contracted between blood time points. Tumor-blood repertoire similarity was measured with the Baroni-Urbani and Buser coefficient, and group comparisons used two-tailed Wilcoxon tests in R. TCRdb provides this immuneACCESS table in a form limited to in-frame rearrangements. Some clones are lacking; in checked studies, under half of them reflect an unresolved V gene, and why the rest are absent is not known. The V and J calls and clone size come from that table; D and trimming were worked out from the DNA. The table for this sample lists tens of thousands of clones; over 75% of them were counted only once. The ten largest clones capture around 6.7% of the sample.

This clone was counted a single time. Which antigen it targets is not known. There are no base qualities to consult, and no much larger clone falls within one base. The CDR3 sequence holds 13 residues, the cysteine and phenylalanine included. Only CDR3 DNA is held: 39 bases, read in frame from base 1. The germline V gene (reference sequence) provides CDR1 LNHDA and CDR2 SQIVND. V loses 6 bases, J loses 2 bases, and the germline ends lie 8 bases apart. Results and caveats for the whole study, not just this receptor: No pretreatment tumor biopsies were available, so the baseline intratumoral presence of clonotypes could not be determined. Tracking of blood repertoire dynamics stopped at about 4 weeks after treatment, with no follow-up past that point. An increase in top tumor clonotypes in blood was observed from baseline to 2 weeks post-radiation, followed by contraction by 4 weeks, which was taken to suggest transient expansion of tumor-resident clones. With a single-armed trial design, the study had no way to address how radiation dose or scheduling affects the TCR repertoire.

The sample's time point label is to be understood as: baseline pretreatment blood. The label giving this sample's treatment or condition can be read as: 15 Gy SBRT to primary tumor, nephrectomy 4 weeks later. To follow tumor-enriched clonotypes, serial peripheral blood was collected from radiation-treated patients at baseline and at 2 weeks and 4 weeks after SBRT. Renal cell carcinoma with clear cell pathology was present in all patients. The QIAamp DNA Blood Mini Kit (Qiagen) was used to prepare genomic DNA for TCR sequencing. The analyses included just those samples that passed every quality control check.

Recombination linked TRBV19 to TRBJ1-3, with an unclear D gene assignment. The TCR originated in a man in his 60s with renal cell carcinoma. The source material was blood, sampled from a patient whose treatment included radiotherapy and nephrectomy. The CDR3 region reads CASRRQAGNTIYF. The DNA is TGTGCCAGTAGACGACAAGCTGGAAACACCATATATTTT.